Listed below are T cell receptor beta chains from one sample, sequenced in a study of cytomegalovirus exposure and HLA in healthy donors. Repertoires were generated with immunoSEQ multiplex PCR, while TCRdb's copy carries only in-frame clones and drops some. This repertoire shows about 100,000 clones, around 80% found once; its top ten account for 4%. Specimen: PBMCs. These receptor sequences come from a woman aged 45 to 65 in good health and CMV-seropositive. The CDR3 runs from the conserved cysteine through the conserved F or W. D genes are given only for firm matches. Clone size appears in some rows only: once, few, many, or a class for an expanded clone.

clone size,D gene,V gene,CDR3 length,J gene,CDR3 protein,CDR3 DNA
-,-,TRBV7-9,12,TRBJ1-1,CASSLVQGKAFF,TGTGCCAGCAGCTTAGTTCAGGGCAAAGCTTTCTTT
few,-,TRBV2,14,TRBJ1-2,CASSERQEFYGYTF,TGTGCCAGCAGTGAAAGACAGGAATTCTATGGCTACACCTTC
few,TRBD1,TRBV19,13,TRBJ1-1,CASSQGARAEAFF,TGTGCCAGTTCACAGGGGGCGAGGGCTGAAGCTTTCTTT
-,TRBD1,TRBV19,15,TRBJ1-4,CASGQGTTTNEKLFF,TGTGCCAGCGGACAGGGAACGACAACTAATGAAAAACTGTTTTTT
-,TRBD1,TRBV11-2,18,TRBJ1-1,CASSWAAPRTGGGTEAFF,TGTGCCAGCAGCTGGGCCGCCCCCCGGACAGGGGGAGGCACTGAAGCTTTCTTT
-,TRBD2,TRBV11-3,15,TRBJ2-2,CASSLSGVNTGELFF,TGTGCCAGCAGCTTAAGCGGGGTGAACACCGGGGAGCTGTTTTTT
few,-,TRBV6-1,13,TRBJ1-2,CASRRGLDYGYTF,TGTGCCAGCAGACGGGGGTTGGACTATGGCTACACCTTC
-,-,TRBV25-1,18,TRBJ1-6,CASPPEGCLSSYNSPLHF,TGTGCCAGCCCCCCCGAGGGCTGTCTGAGCTCCTATAATTCACCCCTCCACTTT
-,TRBD2,TRBV7-8,17,TRBJ2-1,CASVFGLAGGRGNEQFF,TGTGCCAGCGTTTTTGGACTAGCGGGAGGGAGGGGCAATGAGCAGTTCTTC
-,-,TRBV7-9,15,TRBJ1-1,CASSLTPTQRLEAFF,TGTGCCAGCAGCCTCACACCAACGCAGAGACTTGAAGCTTTCTTT
-,TRBD2,TRBV9,15,TRBJ2-7,CASSVEGTSGDDQYF,TGTGCCAGCAGCGTAGAGGGGACTAGCGGGGACGATCAGTACTTC
-,-,TRBV4-1,15,TRBJ2-3,CASSQEGGAPDTQYF,TGCGCCAGCAGCCAAGAAGGTGGGGCCCCAGATACGCAGTATTTT
-,-,TRBV5-1,14,TRBJ1-2,CASSHEGRDGGYTF,TGCGCCAGCAGCCATGAGGGGAGGGACGGGGGCTACACCTTC
-,TRBD2,TRBV29-1,14,TRBJ2-2,CSVEGGVGSGELFF,TGCAGCGTTGAGGGGGGGGTGGGGAGCGGGGAGCTGTTTTTT
-,TRBD1,TRBV5-1,14,TRBJ2-5,CASGRDRAQETQYF,TGCGCCAGCGGCCGGGACAGGGCCCAAGAGACCCAGTACTTC
-,TRBD1,TRBV7-8,19,TRBJ2-4,CASGLSFTGAIGSKNIQYF,TGTGCCAGCGGCTTATCGTTTACAGGGGCCATCGGATCCAAAAACATTCAGTACTTC
-,-,TRBV28,12,TRBJ1-1,CASRAGTLEAFF,TGTGCCAGCAGGGCTGGGACACTAGAAGCTTTCTTT
-,-,TRBV19,11,TRBJ2-7,CASQLDYEQYF,TGTGCCAGTCAGTTAGACTACGAGCAGTACTTC
once,TRBD1,TRBV7-6,19,TRBJ2-2,CASSLYMDRGYRGAGELFF,TGTGCCAGCAGCTTATATATGGACAGGGGGTATAGAGGAGCCGGGGAGCTGTTTTTT
-,TRBD2,TRBV11-2,15,TRBJ2-7,CASSPLAGRSYEQYF,TGTGCCAGCAGCCCACTAGCGGGGCGCTCCTACGAGCAGTACTTC
-,TRBD2,TRBV7-9,16,TRBJ2-1,CASSLGISGGLNEQFF,TGTGCCAGCAGCTTAGGTATTAGCGGGGGATTGAATGAGCAGTTCTTC
-,TRBD1,TRBV4-1,17,TRBJ2-7,CASSQALSGTASYEQYF,TGCGCCAGCAGCCAAGCATTGTCCGGGACAGCCTCCTACGAGCAGTACTTC
-,-,TRBV11-2,15,TRBJ2-2,CASGRGYTNTGELFF,TGTGCCAGCGGCAGGGGCTACACGAACACCGGGGAGCTGTTTTTT
-,TRBD2,TRBV14,21,TRBJ2-7,CASEPPLSGSTEIWEIYEQYF,TGTGCCAGCGAGCCCCCACTTAGCGGGAGTACGGAAATCTGGGAAATCTACGAGCAGTACTTC
-,-,TRBV4-1,16,TRBJ1-5,CASSHGRPGGNQPQHF,TGCGCCAGCAGCCATGGCAGGCCAGGGGGCAATCAGCCCCAGCATTTT
once,-,TRBV7-6,15,TRBJ2-1,CASSLGEATINEQFF,TGTGCCAGCAGCTTAGGGGAGGCTACTATCAATGAGCAGTTCTTC
-,-,TRBV12-2,14,TRBJ2-5,CASRFRQGGETQYF,TGTGCAAGTCGCTTTCGACAGGGTGGGGAGACCCAGTACTTC
-,-,TRBV30,11,TRBJ2-5,CAWSGEETQYF,TGTGCCTGGAGTGGCGAAGAGACCCAGTACTTC
few,TRBD1,TRBV27,15,TRBJ1-2,CASSLAGTGSGGYTF,TGTGCCAGCAGTTTAGCTGGGACAGGCTCGGGTGGCTACACCTTC
-,TRBD2,TRBV5-6,15,TRBJ2-5,CASSLVASGGETQYF,TGTGCCAGCAGCTTGGTTGCCTCCGGGGGGGAGACCCAGTACTTC
-,TRBD1,TRBV15,16,TRBJ1-5,CATSKASGTAYQPQHF,TGTGCCACCAGCAAAGCCTCCGGGACAGCTTATCAGCCCCAGCATTTT
few,TRBD2,TRBV7-3,15,TRBJ2-2,CASSGTGTSVGELFF,TGTGCCAGCAGCGGAACCGGGACTAGCGTCGGGGAGCTGTTTTTT
-,TRBD2,TRBV4-1,19,TRBJ2-7,CASSQPHGGTSGSGGEQYF,TGCGCCAGCAGCCAACCCCACGGGGGGACTAGCGGGAGCGGAGGCGAGCAGTACTTC
-,TRBD1,TRBV10-3,14,TRBJ2-7,CAIGTGGPASEQYF,TGTGCCATCGGGACAGGGGGCCCGGCTAGCGAGCAGTACTTC
-,-,TRBV5-1,13,TRBJ2-2,CASNQGNTGELFF,TGCGCCAGCAACCAGGGGAACACCGGGGAGCTGTTTTTT
once,TRBD2,TRBV7-3,16,TRBJ2-2,CASSLSPSGATGELFF,TGTGCCAGCAGCTTGTCCCCTAGCGGGGCCACCGGGGAGCTGTTTTTT
few,TRBD1,TRBV2,13,TRBJ1-2,CASTPTGGYGYTF,TGTGCCAGCACCCCGACAGGGGGCTATGGCTACACCTTC
-,-,TRBV30,11,TRBJ2-7,CAWRTAYEQYF,TGTGCCTGGAGGACAGCCTACGAGCAGTACTTC
-,-,TRBV15,14,TRBJ1-2,CATSRTLGARGYTF,TGTGCCACCAGCAGGACCCTCGGCGCGAGGGGCTACACCTTC
-,TRBD1,TRBV6-5,15,TRBJ1-4,CASRPAGTGNEKLFF,TGTGCCAGCAGACCCGCCGGGACAGGCAATGAAAAACTGTTTTTT
-,-,TRBV7-2,12,TRBJ2-3,CASTSFKDTQYF,TGTGCCAGCACCTCTTTTAAAGATACGCAGTATTTT
-,-,TRBV27,12,TRBJ2-1,CASSFLYNEQFF,TGTGCCAGCAGTTTCCTTTACAATGAGCAGTTCTTC
-,TRBD2,TRBV30,20,TRBJ2-1,CAWSGMGLAGGPSSYNEQFF,TGTGCCTGGAGTGGAATGGGACTAGCGGGAGGTCCCAGCTCCTACAATGAGCAGTTCTTC
-,-,TRBV18,14,TRBJ1-5,CASSLIGPNQPQHF,TGTGCCAGCTCACTAATTGGCCCCAATCAGCCCCAGCATTTT
-,-,TRBV18,14,TRBJ1-1,CASSQQGMNTEAFF,TGTGCCAGCTCCCAGCAGGGTATGAACACTGAAGCTTTCTTT
few,-,TRBV9,18,TRBJ2-2,CASSVAIWGGESTGELFF,TGTGCCAGCAGCGTAGCTATATGGGGGGGCGAGAGTACCGGGGAGCTGTTTTTT
-,TRBD2,TRBV2,13,TRBJ2-1,CASMWTSGNEQFF,TGTGCCAGCATGTGGACTAGCGGCAATGAGCAGTTCTTC
-,-,TRBV19,16,TRBJ2-6,CASRPALGAGANVLTF,TGTGCCAGTAGGCCAGCGCTTGGCGCTGGGGCCAACGTCCTGACTTTC
-,TRBD1,TRBV19,18,TRBJ2-6,CASSSIVTGGSGANVLTF,TGTGCCAGTAGCTCAATCGTAACAGGGGGCTCTGGGGCCAACGTCCTGACTTTC
-,TRBD2,TRBV7-3,16,TRBJ2-3,CASSVTSGRAGDTQYF,TGTGCCAGCAGCGTCACTAGCGGGAGGGCCGGGGATACGCAGTATTTT
-,-,TRBV5-6,14,TRBJ1-2,CASSLTSVNYGYTF,TGTGCCAGCAGCTTGACCAGCGTTAACTATGGCTACACCTTC
-,-,TRBV27,13,TRBJ1-4,CASSLYAGEKLFF,TGTGCCAGCAGTCTCTACGCAGGAGAAAAACTGTTTTTT
-,-,TRBV5-8,15,TRBJ2-1,CASSLRAGAYNEQFF,TGTGCCAGCAGCTTGCGGGCGGGGGCGTACAATGAGCAGTTCTTC
-,TRBD2,TRBV4-1,18,TRBJ2-5,CASSQGVIAGALQETQYF,TGCGCCAGCAGCCAAGGAGTAATAGCGGGAGCCTTACAAGAGACCCAGTACTTC
once,-,TRBV6-1,15,TRBJ1-4,CASRPGWGPNEKLFF,TGTGCCAGCAGGCCAGGTTGGGGGCCCAATGAAAAACTGTTTTTT
-,TRBD2,TRBV15,15,TRBJ2-3,CATSVRTSGTDTQYF,TGTGCCACCAGCGTACGGACTAGCGGCACAGATACGCAGTATTTT
-,-,TRBV29-1,13,TRBJ2-5,CSVDMTDQETQYF,TGCAGCGTTGACATGACTGACCAGGAGACCCAGTACTTC
few,-,TRBV10-3,14,TRBJ1-1,CAIHNPKQGTEAFF,TGTGCCATACACAACCCGAAACAGGGCACTGAAGCTTTCTTT